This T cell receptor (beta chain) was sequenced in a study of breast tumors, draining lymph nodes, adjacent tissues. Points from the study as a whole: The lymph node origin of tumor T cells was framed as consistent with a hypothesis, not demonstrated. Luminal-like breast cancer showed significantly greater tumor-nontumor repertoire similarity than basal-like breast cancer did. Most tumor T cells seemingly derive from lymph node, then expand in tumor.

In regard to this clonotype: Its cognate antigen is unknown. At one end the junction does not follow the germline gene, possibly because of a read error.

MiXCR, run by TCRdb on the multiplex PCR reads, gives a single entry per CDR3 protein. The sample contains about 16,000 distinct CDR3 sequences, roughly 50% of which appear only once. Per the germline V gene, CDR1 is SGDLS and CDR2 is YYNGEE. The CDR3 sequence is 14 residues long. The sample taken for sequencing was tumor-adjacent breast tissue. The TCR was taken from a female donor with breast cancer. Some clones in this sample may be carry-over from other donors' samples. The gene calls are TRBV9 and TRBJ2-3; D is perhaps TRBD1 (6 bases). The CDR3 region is CASSVDGGPDTQSF. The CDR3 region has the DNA TGTGCCAGCAGCGTAGATGGGGGCCCAGATACGCAGTCTTTT.